This T cell receptor beta chain was identified in a study of cytomegalovirus exposure and HLA in healthy donors (dated by TCRdb to 2017 to 2019). In the study overall: An earlier analysis of roughly 500 of the donors reported approximately 300 Gb of sequence data and around 110 million unique TCR beta sequences obtained from about 179 million T cells. An early release that covered roughly 600 HLA-typed donors contained about 290 gigabases of sequencing data and 75 million to 100 million unique TCR sequences. Of the approximately 400 genotyped donors, 75% to 85% were placed in the genetic ancestry cluster associated with self-reported Caucasian donors. The study aimed to test whether cataloging public T cell receptors could reveal signatures of past pathogen exposure. The study profiled the T cell repertoires of hundreds of subjects by immunosequencing and related them to cytomegalovirus serostatus. Besides the first cohort of some 670 subjects, a separate validation cohort made up of over 100 different subjects was used. To predict cytomegalovirus infection status, the study brought together high-throughput TCR immunosequencing, statistical association of individual TCRs with disease status, and machine learning. A later analysis re-examined previously published TCR beta repertoires from around 670 donors and added high-resolution HLA genotyping to investigate patterns of TCR occurrence. Rather than using new phenotypic data, the later analysis identified candidate immune exposures from TCR beta sequences and from how often those sequences occurred across donors. An earlier analysis of several hundred of the donors applied high-throughput TCR beta sequencing to assess whether each TCR beta V gene segment acted as functional or pseudogenic. Donor age, sex, ethnicity and CMV serostatus were compiled together with the repertoire data. In a later genetic analysis, genome-wide SNP genotypes for about 55% of the roughly 700 donors were used, and that subset was treated as a discovery cohort. Every repertoire in the discovery cohort had been generated on one and the same sequencing platform. Both class I and class II loci were covered by HLA typing, at four-digit resolution. The number of typed donors differed by locus: about 629-630 for A, B, C, DRB1 and DQB1; some 500 for DQA1; around 610 for DPA1; and around 490 for DPB1. A handful of DR-DQ haplotypes were handled as single units for association and clustering because linkage in the cohort was strong. Among a few hundred genotyped donors of the cohort, an average of about 240,000 unique TCR beta nucleotide sequences were sequenced per donor, about a sixth of them non-productive.

The cohort comprised around 700 healthy bone marrow donors. Cohort members were all nominally healthy when sampled, although unrecorded immune exposures were likely present. The donor was CMV seronegative and belonged to the group of 380 or so seronegative cohort members. A peripheral blood sample was provided by each donor, and peripheral blood mononuclear cells were used for TCR beta sequencing. The Qiagen DNeasy Blood Extraction Kit was used to extract genomic DNA from the blood cell samples. Library preparation used the immunoSEQ multiplex PCR assay. The multiplex PCR relied on a mix of 60 forward primers for TCR Vbeta segments and 13 reverse primers for TCR Jbeta segments. A multiplex PCR assay on genomic DNA amplified the CDR3 region of rearranged TCR beta genes. Amplified TCR beta libraries were sequenced as 87-base-pair reads on the Illumina HiSeq System. Per the authors' processing: In a later analysis, tens of millions of unique TCR beta chains were counted across the roughly 670 repertoires, and approximately 11 million of these chains were shared by at least two donors. Raw reads were error-corrected and collapsed into unique sequences with a nearest-neighbor algorithm that merged closely related sequences to remove PCR and sequencing errors. V, D and J gene segments were assigned by aligning CDR3 sequences to IMGT reference sequences. Each retained sequence needed at least a six-nucleotide match to both a V gene segment and a J gene segment. A rearrangement counted as productive if the CDR3 had no stop codons and remained in frame with V and J, and every other rearrangement counted as non-productive. CDR3 was defined according to IMGT convention as the region running from the second conserved V-encoded cysteine to the conserved J-encoded phenylalanine. The earlier analysis of about 640 of the donors excluded any sequence lacking an unambiguous match to a single V gene segment. In an earlier analysis of a few hundred of the donors, V segments were called functional above 56.7% productive rearrangements and were called segregating when the between-donor standard deviation exceeded 5%. A statistical classification framework was built to diagnose cytomegalovirus status from the catalog of TCR beta chain sequences. In a later analysis, TCR nucleotide sequences were compared against IMGT/GENE-DB human TR gene sequences so that V and J genes could be assigned. Using the TCRdist pipeline, a later analysis assigned CDR3 sequences along with most-parsimonious VDJ recombination scenarios. In a later analysis, each TCR beta chain was defined by its CDR3 amino acid sequence together with its V-gene family, and reads without a unique V-gene family were excluded. To address suspected cross-contamination and a sequencing artifact, a later analysis removed over 500 highly shared, low-generation-probability nucleotide sequences. In a later analysis, a clonal expansion index was calculated for each public chain from normalized within-repertoire ranks of inferred template counts. Generation probabilities in a later analysis came from a VDJ recombination model fitted to out-of-frame rearrangements, and those results were checked against IGoR. In a later analysis, TCR-TCR, TCR-HLA and TCR-CMV co-occurrence was scored with hypergeometric tests, and a repertoire-size bias correction was applied to TCR pairs. A later analysis estimated false discovery rates by permuting HLA or CMV assignments 20 times. In a later analysis, co-occurring TCRs were grouped using DBSCAN, with TCRdist sequence similarity added in when clustering inside HLA-allele-positive subsets. Repertoires with fewer than 30,000 or more than 120,000 public chains, plus five repertoires with anomalous nucleotide sharing, were excluded from co-occurrence clustering. The source is immuneACCESS, and TCRdb retained only in-frame sequences with V and J called. Part of the clones is not carried over; for the studies checked, unresolved V genes explain less than half of this, and the remainder is unexplained. D and trimming come from the DNA, and the V and J calls and clone size come from that table. The sample data list under 200,000 clones, and approximately 67% of these were observed just once. Together, the top ten hold just under 3% of the sample.

This clone was found a few times. Its antigen is currently not known. The sample holds no much larger clone one base away, and base qualities are not on file. Overall study outcomes, separate from this receptor: An earlier analysis of 587 of the donors showed that most TCR beta V segments appeared in productive rearrangements either about 87% or about 30% of the time, which broadly matched IMGT annotations. A later analysis found that HLA-associated TCR beta chains were more clonally expanded and had lower generation probabilities than equally common non-associated chains. A few of the identified cytomegalovirus-associated TCR beta chains were confirmed in vitro to be specific for cytomegalovirus antigens. According to a later analysis, TCR association rates differed among HLA loci, with DRB1 alleles showing the most associated TCRs and HLA-C alleles showing the fewest. Strong co-occurrence of HLA alleles, especially DR and DQ, made assigning TCR associations to individual alleles difficult. Roughly uniform sequencing depth across donors was assumed in presence/absence analyses, although this assumption may not hold. Across donors, most TCR sequences were observed very rarely, whereas some public TCRs were present in many individuals. The authors suggested that the approach could potentially be generalized to other disease states and immunological phenotypes. Linkage disequilibrium might explain the correlated functional status among segregating V segments, but an unknown experimental factor could not be excluded. According to a later genetic analysis, donors in an Asian-associated ancestry cluster had fewer N-insertions in productive TCRs than the roughly 670-donor mean. The study listed 170 or so TCR beta chains as associated with cytomegalovirus. The sequencing pipeline was judged likely to have produced a cluster of highly shared sequence variants as a technical artifact. A later analysis reported that several top co-occurrence clusters appeared linked to parvovirus B19, influenza, CMV and Epstein-Barr virus. A further reported finding was that TCR beta sequences accurately predicted the HLA-A and HLA-B alleles for most subjects in the first cohort. A later analysis associated some 17,000 TCR beta sequences with specific HLA alleles at a false discovery rate of 0.05. Most CMV-associated TCR beta chains appeared to be HLA-restricted in a later analysis, and the HLA associations seemed to be driven largely by CMV exposure. Because counts were too low, around 18 rarely observed V segments, including chromosome 9 orphons, were left out of the earlier analysis of 587 of the donors. V-gene and J-gene trimming of TCR beta chains was associated with a missense DCLRE1C variant in a later genetic analysis, and the association was replicated in an independent cohort. For the cohort, immune exposure information was limited to CMV serostatus. The cohort was sequenced for TCR beta chains only, and without alpha or paired-chain data the features that could be detected were limited. Cytomegalovirus status was reported to be diagnosed by the classifier with high specificity and sensitivity in both the original and validation cohorts. Because HLA typing was unavailable for some donors at each locus, only the typed subset was used in association tests.

The TCR comes from a man in his forties in good health and CMV-seronegative. Input material: PBMCs.

The nucleotides read TGTGCCAGCAGCCTCAGAGGGTACACCGGGGAGCTGTTTTTT. It specifies CASSLRGYTGELFF. Recombination joined TRBV5-4 with TRBJ2-2, and perhaps TRBD2 as D gene, on 5 matching bases. V is reduced by 4 bases and J by 3 bases, leaving a spacing of 10 bases between them. Taken from cysteine to phenylalanine, the CDR3 has 14 residues. The CDR3 DNA has 42 bases and is translated from base 1. CDR1 SGHNT and CDR2 YYREEE were looked up in the germline V gene (reference sequence).